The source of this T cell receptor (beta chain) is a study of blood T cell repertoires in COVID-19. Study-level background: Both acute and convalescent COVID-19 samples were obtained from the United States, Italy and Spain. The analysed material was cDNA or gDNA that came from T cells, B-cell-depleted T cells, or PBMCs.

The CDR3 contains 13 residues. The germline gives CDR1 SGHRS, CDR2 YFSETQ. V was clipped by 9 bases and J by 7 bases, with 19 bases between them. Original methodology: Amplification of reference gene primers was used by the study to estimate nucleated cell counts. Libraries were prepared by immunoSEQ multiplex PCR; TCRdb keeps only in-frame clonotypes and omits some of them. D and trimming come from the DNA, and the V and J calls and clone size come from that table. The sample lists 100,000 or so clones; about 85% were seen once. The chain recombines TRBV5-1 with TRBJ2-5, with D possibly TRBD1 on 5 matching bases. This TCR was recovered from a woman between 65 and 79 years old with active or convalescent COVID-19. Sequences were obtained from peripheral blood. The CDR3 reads CATSRAVQGTQYF. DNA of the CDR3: TGCGCCACGTCTAGGGCAGTCCAGGGGACCCAGTACTTC. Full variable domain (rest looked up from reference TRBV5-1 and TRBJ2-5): KAGVTQTPRYLIKTRGQQVTLSCSPISGHRSVSWYQQTPGQGLQFLFEYFSETQRNKGNFPGRFSGRQFSNSRSEMNVSTLELGDSALYLCATSRAVQGTQYFGPGTRLLVL.